This T cell receptor (beta chain) was captured in a study of T cells in Graves' hyperthyroidism and ophthalmopathy. This clonotype was observed many times. The target antigen is unknown. From RNA transcripts, TCR beta CDR3 regions were amplified. HTBI primers were the set used in a first-round RT-PCR of the TCR CDR3. TCRdb fed the multiplex PCR reads into MiXCR, producing one record per CDR3 protein. The table has a few hundred thousand distinct CDR3 sequences, just over 45% seen once; the top ten hold about 7.9%. Study-wide results and caveats: Ophthalmopathy could be told apart from stable hyperthyroidism with a 13 V-J model. The model forecast ophthalmopathy, anticipating it by a median around 6.9 months before onset. Clonotypes that were expanded in thyroid above 0.001 mostly appeared in blood too.

Input material: peripheral blood or thyroid tissue (not recorded which). The sequence was obtained from a woman aged 18-30 years with Graves' hyperthyroidism.

CDR3 loop: CASNVALNTGELFF. CDR3 sequence (DNA): TGTGCCAGTAACGTGGCACTGAACACCGGGGAGCTGTTTTTT. The chain uses TRBV19 and TRBJ2-2; no firm D call. The V end lost 7 bases, the J end lost 1 base, and 10 bases lay between the germline ends. The CDR3 extends over 14 amino acids. The germline V gene encodes CDR1 LNHDA and CDR2 SQIVND (reference sequence).